This TCR beta chain was identified in a study of memory CD4+ T cells and cytomegalovirus serostatus. Study results and limitations: CD4+ memory repertoires contained 67 of 164 reported CMV TCRbeta sequences.

Single viable CD3+CD4+CD8-CD45RO+ cells were sorted as the memory CD4+ T cells. Clones were sequenced by immunoSEQ multiplex PCR, and TCRdb holds only the in-frame ones, with some missing. The sample contains some 48,000 clones, over 75% of which appear only once. V gave up 0 bases and J gave up 2 bases; unmatched junction bases: 6. CDR3 length: 18 amino acids. Germline loops: CDR1 LGHNA, CDR2 YNFKEQ. Details on this clone: The antigen is unknown.

The clonotype originates from an adult in good health and CMV-seronegative. Sequencing was performed on memory CD4+ T cells from blood. The V gene is TRBV4-2, the J gene TRBJ2-6; TRBD1 agrees at 8 bases. The DNA of the CDR3 is TGTGCCAGCAGCCAAGAGGCGGGACAGGCGGCTGGGGCCAACGTCCTGACTTTC. It specifies CASSQEAGQAAGANVLTF.